This TCR beta chain was captured by sequencing in a study of blood T cell repertoires in COVID-19. Study-wide context: Sources were T cells, B-cell-depleted T cells, or PBMCs; the material itself was cDNA or gDNA.

The V gene lost 2 bases and the J gene lost 1 base, with 5 bases spanning the gap. This CDR3 contains 13 residues. CDR1 is MNHNS, CDR2 SASEGT, per germline. Authors' methods: Amplifying reference gene primers gave estimates of nucleated cell counts. Data came from immunoSEQ multiplex PCR; TCRdb stores just in-frame clones and leaves some out. V and J calls and clone size are given by that table; D and trimming were obtained from the DNA. The sample holds tens of thousands of clones, under 90% seen once. The sequence derives from a woman in her sixties or seventies with acute or convalescent COVID-19. V gene TRBV6-1 combines with J gene TRBJ1-1; D is ambiguous. The sample comprised peripheral blood. The CDR3 bases are TGTGCCAGCAGTGAACGAGAGAACACTGAAGCTTTCTTT. This gives the protein CASSERENTEAFF.